This T cell receptor beta chain was sequenced during a study of T cells in Graves' hyperthyroidism and ophthalmopathy. Study results and limitations: Within blood appeared most thyroid clonotypes that had expanded above 0.001.

Ten or more counts support this clonotype. Its antigen remains unidentified. Using RNA transcripts as the source, TCR beta CDR3 regions were amplified. The TCR CDR3 was amplified in a first-round RT-PCR using the HTBI primer set. TCRdb itself ran the multiplex PCR reads through MiXCR, one entry per CDR3 protein. The profile covers hundreds of thousands of distinct CDR3 sequences, with about 15% appearing a single time and 20% to 25% taken by the ten largest. Graves' hyperthyroidism is called stable when ophthalmopathy does not progress within 18 months. Diagnoses were established using clinical symptoms, serum thyroxine and TRAb, thyroid ultrasound and orbital computed tomography. Trimming left V 5 bases short and J 2 bases short, with 13 bases between. The CDR3 totals 15 residues. Germline assignment: CDR1 PRHDT and CDR2 FYEKMQ (reference sequence).

The receptor was derived from a woman aged 25-40 years with Graves' hyperthyroidism. The sequencing sample was made of blood. V is TRBV13 and J is TRBJ2-1; unclear D gene. The CDR3 sequence: CASSTSRVTYNEQFF. The CDR3 region has the DNA TGTGCCAGCAGCACTTCTAGAGTCACCTACAATGAGCAGTTCTTC.